What follows describes a single T cell receptor (beta chain). The antigen is undetermined. Sequenced by immunoSEQ multiplex PCR; TCRdb stores in-frame clones only, minus some. The repertoire has some 57,000 clones, roughly 90% of them found once; the top ten carry 23%. The data are from a study of OX40 agonist ivuxolimab in advanced cancers. This CDR3 comprises 13 residues. CDR1 and CDR2 (germline): LNHNV, YYDKDF (reference sequence). General study results and limits: In the expanded peripheral T cells, antigen specificity was never determined. Also present in some nonresponders was a low level of normalized T-cell clonal expansion.

Sampling times: baseline, cycle 4 day 1, cycle 7 day 1. The material sequenced was CD4+ or CD8+ T cells sorted from blood, taken in a trial of the OX40 agonist ivuxolimab. This TCR was recovered from an adult with an advanced solid tumor such as melanoma, head and neck, liver or kidney cancer. J is TRBJ2-3 and V is TRBV15; TRBD2 matches 7 bases. The CDR3 bases are TGTGCAACCGGACTAGTTCAGTCAGATACGCAGTATTTT. As protein: CATGLVQSDTQYF.